The present entry profiles one T cell receptor beta chain with its context. This entry comes from a study of cytomegalovirus exposure and HLA in healthy donors. The PCR used 60 Vbeta and 13 Jbeta primers. Per the authors' pipeline: A follow-up analysis tallied some 80 million unique TCR beta chains, roughly 9.9 million shared. The protocol was immunoSEQ multiplex PCR, while the TCRdb copy is restricted to in-frame clones and leaves out a portion. The V and J calls and clone size come from that table; D and trimming were worked out from the DNA. This sample carries 95,000 to 150,000 clones, about two thirds of them seen once, and the ten largest clones take more than 3%. This sequence originates from a young man in good health and CMV-seronegative. Sample: PBMCs.

The CDR3 sequence is CASSLSRDGELFF. The CDR3 DNA reads TGTGCCAGCAGCTTATCGCGCGACGGGGAGCTGTTTTTT. This chain joins TRBV7-6 and TRBJ2-2; D gene ambiguous. Germline CDR1 and CDR2: SGHVS and FNYEAQ. The germline V and J ends were trimmed by 2 bases and 7 bases, with 8 bases remaining between them. The CDR3 totals 13 residues.